Many counts were recorded for the clone carrying this T cell receptor beta chain. Its specificity is unknown. The record originates from a study of T cell repertoires in cytomegalovirus infection. Study findings and constraints: CMV-specific TCR beta clonotypes restricted by HLA-C dominated the ex vivo response.

TCRdb reanalysed the reads using MiXCR and keeps one entry per CDR3 protein. The sample includes under 50,000 distinct CDR3 sequences, 20% seen only once; the top ten take around 18%. Germline values: CDR1 SGHTA, CDR2 FQGNSA. The trim removed 5 bases at V and 6 bases at J, leaving 3 bases unmatched. CDR3 length: 14 amino acids. Sequencing used PBMCs, sequenced either directly or after in vitro stimulation (not recorded which). The rearrangement uses TRBV7-2 and TRBJ2-3; 12 positions agree with TRBD2. This clonotype originated in a human donor in good health (CMV status not recorded). Some clones in this sample may be carry-over from other donors' samples. The CDR3, as DNA: TGTGCCAGCAGCCGCACTAGCGGGAGGGATACGCAGTATTTT. Its translation: CASSRTSGRDTQYF.